This entry lists 24 T cell receptor beta chains sequenced from one sample in a study of T cells in localized non-small cell lung cancer. Assay used: immunoSEQ multiplex PCR; TCRdb lists only in-frame clones, some missing. Of approximately 34,000 clones listed, roughly 93% are singletons. This material consisted of peripheral blood, taken before any cancer treatment. Every receptor here comes from a female donor of 60 years or more with stage I lung adenocarcinoma.

This rearrangement joins TRBV4-3 to TRBJ1-1; D is undetermined. This CDR3 region has 13 residues. Trimming left V 0 bases short and J 0 bases short, with 2 bases between. In germline, CDR1 is LGHNA, CDR2 YSLEER. CDR3 nucleotides: TGCGCCAGCAGCCAAGATATGAACACTGAAGCTTTCTTT. As protein: CASSQDMNTEAFF.

The chain combines TRBV7-2 with TRBJ1-5; no clear D gene. Trimming pared 1 base from V and 1 base from J, leaving 8 bases between. Germline values: CDR1 SGHTA, CDR2 FQGNSA. The CDR3 runs 15 residues. DNA for the CDR3: TGTGCCAGCAGCTTAGTTTCGGTAAGCAATCAGCCCCAGCATTTT. Translated, it gives CASSLVSVSNQPQHF.

J is TRBJ2-2 and V is TRBV19, with 7 bases lining up with TRBD2. Unmatched junction bases numbered 12, after V lost 7 bases and J lost 1 base. The V gene's germline CDR1 is LNHDA and CDR2 SQIVND (reference sequence). The CDR3 extends over 17 amino acids. CDR3 in DNA: TGTGCCAGTAAATTAGCGGGCCCTCCCGGGAACACCGGGGAGCTGTTTTTT. Translation gives CASKLAGPPGNTGELFF.

The chain joins TRBV6-5 to TRBJ1-2, with D perhaps matching TRBD1 (6 bases). V lost 0 bases, J lost 4 bases, and 15 bases lay in between. This CDR3 is built from 16 residues. From germline, CDR1 is MNHEY and CDR2 SVGAGI. CDR3 in amino acids: CASSYSEGVIGYGYTF. Written as DNA, the CDR3 is TGTGCCAGCAGTTACTCGGAGGGGGTGATCGGCTATGGCTACACCTTC.

This clone appeared once. V is TRBV6-5 and J is TRBJ1-2; 7 bases map to TRBD1. Germline V lookup: CDR1 MNHEY, CDR2 SVGAGI. The CDR3 has 16 amino acids. J gave up 3 bases and V 2 bases, and 9 bases lay outside the gene matches. CDR3 amino acids: CASSYEQGTVDYGYTF. Written as DNA, the CDR3 is TGTGCCAGCAGTTACGAACAGGGGACGGTCGACTATGGCTACACCTTC.

The J gene is TRBJ2-5, the V gene TRBV5-4, with 16 bases identical to TRBD2. The CDR3 contains 16 residues. Trimming cost V 4 bases and J 2 bases; bases outside gene matches: 2. Germline loops: CDR1 SGHNT, CDR2 YYREEE (reference sequence). CDR3: CASSPGLAGGQETQYF. CDR3 DNA: TGTGCCAGCAGCCCGGGACTAGCGGGAGGGCAAGAGACCCAGTACTTC.

This clone came up once. V is TRBV6-5 and J is TRBJ2-5, with D unclear. The CDR3 is 11 amino acids. Germline-derived CDR1 and CDR2 are MNHEY and SVGAGI. V was trimmed by 6 bases and J by 10 bases, leaving 12 bases between them. CDR3 amino acids: CASSQFHYQYF. The CDR3 DNA follows: TGTGCCAGCAGCCAATTTCACTACCAGTACTTC.

The chain carries TRBV9 and TRBJ1-1; D perhaps matches TRBD1 (5 bases). CDR1 SGDLS and CDR2 YYNGEE come from the germline V gene. The CDR3 is 14 residues long. V lost 4 bases and J lost 6, with 16 bases in between. The CDR3 spells CASSMGRTYAEAFF. The CDR3 bases are TGTGCCAGCAGCATGGGACGGACTTACGCTGAAGCTTTCTTT.

The chain joins TRBV19 to TRBJ1-5; 9 bases fit TRBD1. The CDR3 covers 17 residues. Germline CDR1 LNHDA, CDR2 SQIVND (reference sequence). V shed 0 bases and J 6 bases; nucleotides not matched to a gene: 9. This CDR3 reads CASSIEKGGQGFQPQHF. The CDR3 DNA follows: TGTGCCAGTAGTATAGAGAAGGGGGGACAGGGCTTTCAGCCCCAGCATTTT.

The DNA for the CDR3 is TGTGCCAGCAGTTTATCCCTCGGACAGGGGAGGGATAATGAAAAACTGTTTTTT. Its protein product is CASSLSLGQGRDNEKLFF. The chain links TRBV28 to TRBJ1-4; 9 nucleotides match TRBD1. V gave up 1 base and J gave up 4 bases; unmatched junction bases: 10. Germline V gives CDR1 MDHEN, CDR2 SYDVKM. This CDR3 is built from 18 residues.

The chain has TRBV5-1 and TRBJ1-1; no firm D call. Trimming left V 2 bases short and J 1 base short, with 9 bases between. Germline V gene lookup returns CDR1 SGHRS and CDR2 YFSETQ. This CDR3 is built from 14 residues. CDR3 nucleotide sequence: TGCGCCAGCAGCTTTAGTGCCGGGAACACTGAAGCTTTCTTT. This gives the protein CASSFSAGNTEAFF.

In its sample, this clone was seen once. V gene TRBV6-6 combines with J gene TRBJ1-4; tentatively, D is TRBD1 (5 bases). CDR3 length: 15 residues. Per germline, CDR1 MNHNY and CDR2 SVGAGI (reference sequence). Trimming removed 4 bases from V and 7 bases from J, with 16 bases in between. CDR3 sequence: CASSFRGTAGEKLFF. As DNA, the CDR3 is TGTGCCAGCAGTTTTCGGGGGACGGCGGGTGAAAAACTGTTTTTT.

V and J are TRBV5-6 and TRBJ1-2; 8 bases are a match to TRBD1. Germline V gene lookup returns CDR1 SGHDT and CDR2 YYEEEE. The CDR3 runs 14 residues. The ends lost 4 bases at V and 8 bases at J; junction bases unmatched: 10. As DNA, the CDR3 is TGTGCCAGCAGCAGACGGACAGGGCCATTGGGCTACACCTTC. Translating it yields CASSRRTGPLGYTF.

The V gene is TRBV29-1, the J gene TRBJ2-7; 11 positions agree with TRBD2. Germline loops: CDR1 SQVTM, CDR2 ANQGSEA. Trimming took 6 bases from V and 4 from J; bases not matched to a gene: 5. CDR3 length: 13 amino acids. CDR3 sequence (DNA): TGCAGCGTCACTAGCGGGGGTAGATACGAGCAGTACTTC. Translated: CSVTSGGRYEQYF.

The rearrangement uses TRBV7-9 and TRBJ1-5; 7 nucleotides match TRBD1. Trimming removed 3 bases from V and 0 bases from J; junction bases left unmatched: 5. Germline lookup yields CDR1 SEHNR and CDR2 FQNEAQ (reference sequence). The CDR3 covers 16 residues. DNA for the CDR3: TGTGCCAGCAGCTTGGGACAGACGGATAGCAATCAGCCCCAGCATTTT. As protein: CASSLGQTDSNQPQHF.

V and J are TRBV7-2 and TRBJ1-1, with a tentative D call TRBD1 (6 bases). The CDR3 contains 14 residues. Germline V gives CDR1 SGHTA, CDR2 FQGNSA. The ends were cut back, 5 bases at V and 7 bases at J, with 17 bases in the middle. This CDR3 is CASSEGQPRGEAFF. The CDR3 DNA is TGTGCCAGCAGCGAGGGACAACCCCGGGGTGAAGCTTTCTTT.

The chain joins TRBV28 to TRBJ1-2; D is uncertain. V lost 3 bases, J lost 7 bases, and 12 bases lay in between. Looked up from germline, CDR1 is MDHEN and CDR2 is SYDVKM. The CDR3 consists of 13 residues. The CDR3, as DNA: TGTGCCAGCAGTTTTAGCGGGGTAGGTGGCTACACCTTC. It is translated as CASSFSGVGGYTF.

CDR3 protein: CASRDLANYGYTF. The CDR3 nucleotides are TGTGCCAGCAGGGATTTAGCTAACTATGGCTACACCTTC. This sequence joins TRBV27 and TRBJ1-2; no definite D call. Germline V lookup: CDR1 MNHEY, CDR2 SMNVEV (reference sequence). CDR3 size: 13 residues. V shed 6 bases and J shed 0 bases, with 8 bases lying between them.

V usage is TRBV15 and J usage is TRBJ2-5; D call uncertain. The CDR3 runs to 13 residues. Germline-derived CDR1 and CDR2 are LNHNV and YYDKDF (reference sequence). V was pared by 6 bases and J by 0 bases, with 8 bases between. In DNA form, the CDR3 reads TGTGCCACCAGTCAGACGTACCAAGAGACCCAGTACTTC. This translates into CATSQTYQETQYF.

The genes are TRBV19 and TRBJ1-5; TRBD1 is a possible D gene (5 bases). Trimming cost V 5 bases and J 0 bases, with 20 bases left between them. Germline values: CDR1 LNHDA, CDR2 SQIVND (reference sequence). The CDR3 totals 18 residues. The CDR3: CASSSPPPSRVSNQPQHF. The DNA for the CDR3 is TGTGCCAGTAGTTCTCCACCCCCGTCCAGGGTTAGCAATCAGCCCCAGCATTTT.

This rearrangement joins TRBV28 to TRBJ2-5, with a weak D call TRBD1 (6 bases). The J call may be in error: the DNA end matches TRBJ2-7 better. Germline values: CDR1 MDHEN, CDR2 SYDVKM. This CDR3 region has 16 residues. The CDR3 spells CASSLHTGFFNNEQYF. CDR3 nucleotides: TGTGCCAGCAGTTTGCACACAGGGTTCTTTAATAACGAGCAGTACTTC.

The rearrangement links TRBV7-6 to TRBJ2-1, with 12 bases fitting TRBD2. The CDR3 is 18 residues long. CDR1 SGHVS and CDR2 FNYEAQ come from the germline V gene. V dropped 1 base and J dropped 6; count of bases not matched to a gene: 10. The CDR3 region is CASSLDPLAGGRGNEQFF. The CDR3 nucleotides are TGTGCCAGCAGCTTAGATCCGCTAGCGGGAGGGAGGGGCAATGAGCAGTTCTTC.

The rearrangement uses TRBV28 and TRBJ1-2, with TRBD1 as a possible D gene (5 bases). V was clipped by 1 base and J by 4 bases, with 13 bases between them. This CDR3 is 15 amino acids long. CDR1 and CDR2 (germline): MDHEN, SYDVKM. CDR3 region: CASSLSGPGGYGYTF. In DNA form, the CDR3 reads TGTGCCAGCAGTTTATCGGGGCCTGGAGGCTATGGCTACACCTTC.

J is TRBJ1-1 and V is TRBV29-1; tentative D call: TRBD1 (5 bases). Germline V gene sequence: CDR1 SQVTM, CDR2 ANQGSEA. V shed 6 bases and J shed 5 bases, with 10 bases lying between them. The CDR3 is 11 residues long. The CDR3 sequence: CSVAGSTEAFF. The CDR3 region has the DNA TGCAGCGTAGCAGGGAGTACTGAAGCTTTCTTT.